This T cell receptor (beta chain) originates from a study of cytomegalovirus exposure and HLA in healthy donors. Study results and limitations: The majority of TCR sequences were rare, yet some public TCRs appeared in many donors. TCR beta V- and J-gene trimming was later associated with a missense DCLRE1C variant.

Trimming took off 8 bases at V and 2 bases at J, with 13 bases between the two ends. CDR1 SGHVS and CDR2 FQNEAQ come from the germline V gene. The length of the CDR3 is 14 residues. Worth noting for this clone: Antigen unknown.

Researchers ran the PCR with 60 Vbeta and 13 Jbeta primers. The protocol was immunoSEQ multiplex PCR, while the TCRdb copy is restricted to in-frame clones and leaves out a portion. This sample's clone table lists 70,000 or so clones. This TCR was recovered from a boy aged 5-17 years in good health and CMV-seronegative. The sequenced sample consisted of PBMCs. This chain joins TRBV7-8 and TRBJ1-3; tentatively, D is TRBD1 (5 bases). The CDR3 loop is CASLGGGAGNTIYF. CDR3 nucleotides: TGTGCCAGCCTTGGGGGAGGCGCTGGAAACACCATATATTTT.